The 8 T cell receptor beta chains listed next were all sequenced from one sample in a study of blood T cell repertoires in COVID-19. Generated by immunoSEQ multiplex PCR, the TCRdb table keeps only in-frame clones and is missing some. The table records 100,000 or so clones, 84% of them present only once. The source material was peripheral blood. The receptors stem from a man aged 40-49 years with active or convalescent COVID-19.

The rearrangement uses TRBV5-1 and TRBJ2-7, with a tentative D call TRBD1 (5 bases). Germline CDR1 reads SGHRS; CDR2 reads YFSETQ. The CDR3 totals 13 residues. Trimming stripped 4 bases from V and 3 bases from J, with 11 bases between. CDR3 protein: CASSGQGIYEQYF. For the CDR3, the DNA is TGCGCCAGCAGCGGGCAGGGAATCTACGAGCAGTACTTC.

The rearrangement links TRBV3-1 (or the pseudogene TRBV3-2) to TRBJ2-2, with D tentatively TRBD1 (6 bases). Trimming left V 1 base short and J 0 bases short, with 9 bases between. This CDR3 contains 16 residues. The V gene's germline CDR1 is LGHDT and CDR2 YNNKEL (reference sequence). CDR3 sequence reads: CASSQGQATNTGELFF. The CDR3 DNA reads TGTGCCAGCAGCCAAGGACAGGCTACGAACACCGGGGAGCTGTTTTTT.

The chain is built from TRBV3-1 (or the pseudogene TRBV3-2) and TRBJ2-3; D may be TRBD2 (6 bases). Between the trimmed V and J ends, which lost 1 base and 0 bases, there was a span of 8 bases. This CDR3 has 15 amino acids. The germline gives CDR1 LGHDT, CDR2 YNNKEL (reference sequence). The CDR3 nucleotides are TGTGCCAGCAGCCAAGGGGGACTTAGCACAGATACGCAGTATTTT. It yields the protein CASSQGGLSTDTQYF.

This sequence joins TRBV27 and TRBJ2-1; TRBD2 matches at 13 bases. The CDR3 has 17 amino acids. Germline CDR1 is MNHEY and CDR2 is SMNVEV (reference sequence). Losses at the gene ends were 6 bases for V and 7 bases for J; bases not matched to a gene: 12. Here the CDR3 DNA reads TGTGCCAGCAGCCCAAGACTAGCGGGGGGCCGTAGGAATGAGCAGTTCTTC. Residues: CASSPRLAGGRRNEQFF.

The chain employs TRBV19 and TRBJ2-2; D perhaps matches TRBD1 (6 bases). The V and J ends lost 9 bases and 3 bases respectively, with 14 bases between them. The length of the CDR3 is 14 residues. The V gene's germline CDR1 is LNHDA and CDR2 SQIVND (reference sequence). CDR3 nucleotide sequence: TGTGCCAGCCATGGACAGTTATACACCGGGGAGCTGTTTTTT. Residues: CASHGQLYTGELFF.

The rearrangement uses TRBV7-8 and TRBJ1-3, with 10 bases identical to TRBD1. Per the germline V gene, CDR1 is SGHVS and CDR2 is FQNEAQ. This CDR3 comprises 15 residues. The trim removed 5 bases at V and 2 bases at J, leaving 3 bases unmatched. CDR3 in DNA: TGTGCCAGCAGCCCAGGGACAGGGGCTGGAAACACCATATATTTT. Encoded protein: CASSPGTGAGNTIYF.

This rearrangement joins TRBV18 to TRBJ2-1; TRBD2 aligns across 8 bases. The junction had 9 bases not matched to a gene; V was cut back by 3 bases and J by 2 bases. There are 17 residues in the CDR3. From germline, CDR1 is KGHSH and CDR2 LQKENI. The DNA of the CDR3 is TGTGCCAGCTCACCCCCGATCGCGGGGGGCGCCTACAATGAGCAGTTCTTC. Encoded protein: CASSPPIAGGAYNEQFF.

This rearrangement joins TRBV15 to TRBJ1-2, with a tentative D call TRBD1 (6 bases). This CDR3 has 15 amino acids. Trimming pared 0 bases from V and 4 bases from J, leaving 12 bases between. Germline loops: CDR1 LNHNV, CDR2 YYDKDF (reference sequence). In nucleotides, the CDR3 is TGTGCCACCAGCAGAGACGGGACAACCCTCTATGGCTACACCTTC. Translation: CATSRDGTTLYGYTF. Combining the CDR3 with reference TRBV15 and TRBJ1-2 gives the whole variable domain DAMVIQNPRYQVTQFGKPVTLSCSQTLNHNVMYWYQQKSSQAPKLLFHYYDKDFNNEADTPDNFQSRRPNTSFCFLDIRSPGLGDTAMYLCATSRDGTTLYGYTFGSGTRLTVV.